Here is one T cell receptor beta chain with its context. The antigen is undetermined. Germline CDR1 is LNHNV and CDR2 is YYDKDF (reference sequence). The CDR3 totals 13 residues. Trimming stripped 1 base from V and 9 bases from J, with 10 bases between. The entry originates in a study of cytomegalovirus exposure and HLA in healthy donors. Study background: The study placed 70% to 85% of its 350 to 400 genotyped donors in the Caucasian-associated ancestry cluster.

Study-wide findings and caveats: Researchers catalogued approximately 170 TCR beta chains as cytomegalovirus-associated.

Use of 60 Vbeta and 13 Jbeta primers characterized the PCR. How the authors handled the data: Roughly 11 million shared chains were among the approximately 80 million unique TCR beta chains that a later analysis counted. Sequencing used immunoSEQ multiplex PCR; TCRdb keeps in-frame clones, though not all of them. Clone size and V and J calls were adopted from that table, with D and trimming inferred from the DNA. The sample shows about 97,000 clones, around four fifths of them seen only once. The sequenced sample consisted of PBMCs. This receptor was identified in a man in his forties in good health and CMV-seronegative. This chain connects TRBV15 to TRBJ1-5; no firm D call. Here the CDR3 reads CATSRGGVRPQHF. In DNA form, the CDR3 reads TGTGCCACCAGCAGAGGTGGAGTTCGGCCCCAGCATTTT.